This entry lists 27 T cell receptor beta chains sequenced from one sample in a study of beta chain features in type 1 diabetes. The entirety of the isolated RNA underwent reverse transcription, so expressed TCRB transcripts were sequenced. The data were produced by immunoSEQ multiplex PCR, yet TCRdb's version contains in-frame clones alone and is incomplete. The repertoire holds 640,000 or so clones, with 10% to 15% as singletons. Regarding the study as a whole: The study found moderately but significantly shorter TCRB CDR3s in all four CD4+ subsets of Type 1 diabetes patients.

Their specific antigens are unknown. The sample taken for sequencing was naive CD4+ T cells from blood. The receptors stem from a man aged 18-30 years with type 1 diabetes.

The J gene is TRBJ1-6, the V gene TRBV30, with a tentative D call TRBD1 (5 bases). The V and J ends lost 8 bases and 9 bases respectively, with 14 bases between them. In germline, CDR1 is GTSNPN, CDR2 SVGIG (reference sequence). This CDR3 is built from 12 residues. The CDR3 nucleotides read TGTGCCGCCGGGGGGAGCACTTCACCCCTCCACTTT. This sequence encodes CAAGGSTSPLHF.

The chain links TRBV6-5 to TRBJ2-7; D gene ambiguous. V lost 5 bases, J lost 4 bases, and 9 bases lay in between. CDR3 length: 12 residues. Germline assignment: CDR1 MNHEY and CDR2 SVGAGI. The CDR3 nucleotides read TGTGCCAGCAGTGAATTCGGGTACGAGCAGTACTTC. Translated, it gives CASSEFGYEQYF.

The chain carries TRBV18 and TRBJ2-5; no clear D gene. Germline V gene data show CDR1 as KGHSH and CDR2 as LQKENI. Trimming pared 3 bases from V and 5 bases from J, leaving 10 bases between. The CDR3 spans 13 residues. Here the CDR3 reads CASSPALVETQYF. The DNA for the CDR3 is TGTGCCAGCTCACCTGCCCTAGTCGAGACCCAGTACTTC.

The J gene is TRBJ1-2, the V gene TRBV6-1; the D is unclear. Per the germline V gene, CDR1 is MNHNS and CDR2 is SASEGT. This CDR3 comprises 10 residues. V was clipped by 8 bases and J by 5 bases, with 6 bases between them. CDR3 sequence (DNA): TGTGCCAGCGAGGAATATGGCTACACCTTC. Amino acids: CASEEYGYTF.

J is TRBJ2-5 and V is TRBV28; 8 bases match TRBD1. CDR3 length equals 16 residues. V lost 5 bases, J lost 1 base, and 9 bases stayed unmatched. Germline loops: CDR1 MDHEN, CDR2 SYDVKM. The CDR3 DNA sequence: TGTGCCAGCAGTCCCAGGGGGCACATCACCCAAGAGACCCAGTACTTC. Translating it yields CASSPRGHITQETQYF.

The chain has TRBV10-3 and TRBJ2-1, with 7 bases matching TRBD1. After removal of 5 bases from V and 5 bases from J, the junction contained 0 bases not matched to a gene. The CDR3 is made up of 12 amino acids. Looked up from germline, CDR1 is ENHRY and CDR2 is SYGVKD. CDR3 sequence reads: CAISQGDNEQFF. CDR3 sequence (DNA): TGTGCCATCAGTCAGGGGGACAATGAGCAGTTCTTC.

Only a few counts were recorded for this clone. The genes are TRBV12-5 and TRBJ1-1; D unclear. CDR1 and CDR2 (germline): LGHNT, FRNRAP. CDR3 length: 10 amino acids. V was trimmed by 10 bases and J by 1 base, leaving 4 bases between them. In DNA, the CDR3 is TGTGCTACAGCGAACACTGAAGCTTTCTTT. This translates into CATANTEAFF.

The gene calls are TRBV2 and TRBJ2-2; 9 bases align to TRBD2. The germline V gene has CDR1 SNHLY and CDR2 FYNNEI. The junction had 4 bases not matched to a gene; V was cut back by 5 bases and J by 3 bases. The CDR3 is 15 residues long. The CDR3 region has the DNA TGTGCCAGCAGTAGCGGGGGGCTATACACCGGGGAGCTGTTTTTT. Its protein product is CASSSGGLYTGELFF. The variable domain in full, with the rest retrieved from reference TRBV2 and TRBJ2-2, is EPEVTQTPSHQVTQMGQEVILRCVPISNHLYFYWYRQILGQKVEFLVSFYNNEISEKSEIFDDQFSVERPDGSNFTLKIRSTKLEDSAMYFCASSSGGLYTGELFFGEGSRLTVL.

This clone was counted a few times. The gene calls are TRBV19 and TRBJ1-5; D may be TRBD1 (5 bases). The CDR3 has 16 amino acids. The V end was cut by 1 base, the J end by 2 bases, with 12 bases between. Germline V CDR1 and CDR2: LNHDA, SQIVND (reference sequence). The CDR3 DNA follows: TGTGCCAGTAGTATAGTAGGGGTGTCGGGCAATCAGCCCCAGCATTTT. Its translation is CASSIVGVSGNQPQHF.

The chain links TRBV18 to TRBJ2-3, with D possibly TRBD2 on 6 matching bases. V lost 3 bases and J 4 bases, leaving 17 bases between the germline ends. The length of the CDR3 is 16 residues. Germline CDR1 and CDR2: KGHSH and LQKENI. The CDR3, as DNA: TGTGCCAGCTCACCGGCCATAGTTGGAGGGGCAGATACGCAGTATTTT. It codes for CASSPAIVGGADTQYF.

The chain has TRBV14 and TRBJ2-1, with unresolved D. Trimming took off 0 bases at V and 10 bases at J, with 13 bases between the two ends. The germline gives CDR1 SGHDN, CDR2 FVKESK. CDR3 length equals 14 residues. In DNA, the CDR3 is TGTGCCAGCAGCCAAGATGGCCCCATTTGGGAGCAGTTCTTC. Translated, it gives CASSQDGPIWEQFF.

The chain couples TRBV6-6 to TRBJ2-3; D uncertain. CDR3 length equals 14 residues. V lost 5 bases and J lost 4, with 13 bases in between. Germline CDR1 is MNHNY and CDR2 is SVGAGI (reference sequence). CDR3: CASSLSESADTQYF. In DNA, the CDR3 is TGTGCCAGCAGTCTCTCGGAAAGTGCAGATACGCAGTATTTT.

The CDR3: CAWSNGQGLGYTF. CDR3 DNA sequence: TGTGCCTGGAGTAACGGACAGGGGCTCGGCTACACCTTC. V is TRBV30 and J is TRBJ1-2; 9 bases line up with TRBD1. CDR3 length: 13 amino acids. Losses at the gene ends were 2 bases for V and 8 bases for J; bases not matched to a gene: 6. CDR1 GTSNPN and CDR2 SVGIG come from the germline V gene (reference sequence).

This clone was seen only a few times. The V gene is TRBV6-5, the J gene TRBJ2-5; maybe TRBD2 (5 bases). The germline gives CDR1 MNHEY, CDR2 SVGAGI. The CDR3 runs 14 residues. V lost 6 bases and J 1 base, leaving 12 bases between the germline ends. The CDR3 sequence: CASSPEGSQETQYF. Written as DNA, the CDR3 is TGTGCCAGCAGCCCCGAAGGGAGCCAAGAGACCCAGTACTTC.

This sequence joins TRBV30 and TRBJ1-1; D gene ambiguous. The CDR3 is 12 amino acids. The germline CDR1 and CDR2 sequences are GTSNPN and SVGIG (reference sequence). Deletions cut 4 bases from V and 2 bases from J, with 8 bases between. The CDR3 DNA sequence: TGTGCCTGGACGGGGTACAACACTGAAGCTTTCTTT. Encoded protein: CAWTGYNTEAFF.

The chain joins TRBV19 to TRBJ2-7; 10 nucleotides line up with TRBD1. The V gene end was trimmed by 7 bases and the J gene end by 3 bases; junction bases not matched to a gene: 6. The length of the CDR3 is 14 residues. Looked up from germline, CDR1 is LNHDA and CDR2 is SQIVND (reference sequence). The CDR3 sequence: CASTSGQGVYEQYF. CDR3 nucleotide sequence: TGTGCCAGTACCTCTGGACAGGGGGTCTACGAGCAGTACTTC.

J is TRBJ1-1 and V is TRBV30, with D possibly being TRBD1 (5 bases). Per germline, CDR1 GTSNPN and CDR2 SVGIG (reference sequence). V was pared by 4 bases and J by 5 bases, with 14 bases between. The CDR3 covers 13 residues. CDR3: CAWNTGTGTEAFF. The CDR3, as DNA: TGTGCCTGGAACACCGGGACCGGGACTGAAGCTTTCTTT.

Comments on this clone: Other DNA sequences in the sample encode the same CDR3. The rearrangement joins TRBV5-6 to TRBJ2-3, with D possibly TRBD2 on 6 matching bases. This CDR3 has 13 residues. Trimming left V 0 bases short and J 6 bases short, with 8 bases between. Germline V CDR1 and CDR2: SGHDT, YYEEEE. The CDR3 nucleotides are TGTGCCAGCAGCTTGGCCGGAGGGGATACGCAGTATTTT. This codes for CASSLAGGDTQYF.

This clone was counted only a few times. CDR3 sequence reads: CASSGTGSHTEAFF. In DNA, the CDR3 is TGCGCCAGCAGCGGGACAGGGTCGCACACTGAAGCTTTCTTT. The rearrangement uses TRBV5-1 and TRBJ1-1; 9 bases are shared with TRBD1. Looked up from germline, CDR1 is SGHRS and CDR2 is YFSETQ. The V segment lost 4 bases and the J segment 3 bases; nucleotides outside the gene matches: 4. The CDR3 runs 14 residues.

The chain uses TRBV18 and TRBJ2-3; no firm D call. The CDR3 has 11 amino acids. Deletions cut 5 bases from V and 6 bases from J, with 6 bases between. Germline V lookup: CDR1 KGHSH, CDR2 LQKENI. The CDR3 protein is CASSSIDTQYF. The CDR3 DNA follows: TGTGCCAGCTCATCAATCGATACGCAGTATTTT.

In DNA form, the CDR3 reads TGTGCCAGCAGTAACCTACCTAGCTCTGGGGCCAACGTCCTGACTTTC. This sequence encodes CASSNLPSSGANVLTF. This chain connects TRBV27 to TRBJ2-6; D is uncertain. V lost 5 bases and J lost 0, with 11 bases in between. The germline V gene encodes CDR1 MNHEY and CDR2 SMNVEV (reference sequence). The CDR3 has 16 residues.

The table lists this clone with a few counts. This rearrangement joins TRBV4-2 to TRBJ1-6; D perhaps matches TRBD1 (5 bases). CDR1 and CDR2 (germline): LGHNA, YNFKEQ. V was cut by 5 bases and J by 13 bases, with 15 bases left in between. The CDR3 covers 13 residues. The CDR3 reads CASSNPGVSPLHF. The DNA for the CDR3 is TGTGCCAGCAGCAACCCGGGGGTTTCCCCCCTCCACTTT.

CDR3: CASSIEFGYEQYF. The CDR3 region has the DNA TGTGCCAGTAGTATAGAGTTTGGCTACGAGCAGTACTTC. The chain links TRBV19 to TRBJ2-7; D not resolved. Per germline, CDR1 LNHDA and CDR2 SQIVND (reference sequence). The CDR3 sequence is 13 residues long. The V end lost 0 bases, the J end lost 3 bases, and 6 bases lay between the germline ends.

The V and J genes are TRBV30 and TRBJ1-3; D possibly corresponds to TRBD1 (5 bases). Trimming took 2 bases from V and 3 from J, leaving 11 bases between them. Germline CDR1 and CDR2: GTSNPN and SVGIG (reference sequence). CDR3 length: 14 amino acids. CDR3 amino acids: CAWSPGTDGNTIYF. In DNA form, the CDR3 reads TGTGCCTGGAGTCCTGGGACTGATGGAAACACCATATATTTT.

J is TRBJ1-6 and V is TRBV2; D unclear. The CDR3 length is 14 residues. Trimming took 3 bases from V and 14 from J, leaving 17 bases between them. Germline V gene lookup returns CDR1 SNHLY and CDR2 FYNNEI. This CDR3 reads CASSDAGMASTLHF. For the CDR3, the DNA is TGTGCCAGCAGTGATGCGGGGATGGCTTCGACCCTCCACTTT.

This clone was recorded a few times. The chain combines TRBV11-2 with TRBJ1-3, with D possibly being TRBD1 (5 bases). CDR3 length equals 17 residues. Per germline, CDR1 SGHAT and CDR2 FQNNGV. V lost 1 base to trimming and J lost 0 bases, with 13 bases between them. For the CDR3, the DNA is TGTGCCAGCAGCTTAGGGGGCCGTCGGAACTCTGGAAACACCATATATTTT. It is translated as CASSLGGRRNSGNTIYF.

CDR3 nucleotide sequence: TGTGCCTGGAACCGGGGCTTGGGAAACACCATATATTTT. This codes for CAWNRGLGNTIYF. The chain combines TRBV30 with TRBJ1-3; a possible D gene is TRBD1 (5 bases). Germline V CDR1 and CDR2: GTSNPN, SVGIG (reference sequence). The ends were cut back, 4 bases at V and 4 bases at J, with 11 bases in the middle. The CDR3 sequence is 13 residues long.